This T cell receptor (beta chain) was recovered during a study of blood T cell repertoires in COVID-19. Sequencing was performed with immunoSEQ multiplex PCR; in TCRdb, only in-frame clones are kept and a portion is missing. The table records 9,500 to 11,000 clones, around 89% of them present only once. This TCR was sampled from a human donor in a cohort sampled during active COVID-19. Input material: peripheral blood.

This CDR3 reads CASSLRETNYGYTF. The CDR3 DNA is TGTGCCAGCAGCTTGCGAGAGACTAACTATGGCTACACCTTC. This chain uses TRBV5-5 with TRBJ1-2; no definite D call. CDR1 and CDR2 (germline): SGHKS, YYEKEE (reference sequence). The CDR3 runs to 14 residues. Trimming pared 1 base from V and 0 bases from J, leaving 7 bases between. The full variable domain, rest sourced from reference TRBV5-5 and TRBJ1-2, is DAGVTQSPTHLIKTRGQQVTLRCSPISGHKSVSWYQQVLGQGPQFIFQYYEKEERGRGNFPDRFSARQFPNYSSELNVNALLLGDSALYLCASSLRETNYGYTFGSGTRLTVV.